The entry that follows covers one T cell receptor (beta chain) sequence. This clonotype was counted ten times or more. The antigen it recognizes is unknown. One base away there is no much larger clone; base qualities are not given. The listed sequencing device is Illumina HiSeq 1500. Using fastp at Q25 and MiXCR, TCRdb reprocessed the public reads and kept productive beta chains. Records with the same CDR3 protein are collapsed into one entry carrying the most frequent genes and DNA. The sample table contains roughly 350,000 distinct CDR3 sequences; only one count was recorded for roughly 36% of them. Approximately 15% of the sample comes from the top ten. These data belong to a study of T cell repertoires in cytomegalovirus infection (dated by TCRdb to the late 2010s). The study in broad terms: Recently identified HLA-C-restricted CMV epitopes, whose presentation resists viral immunomodulation, were targeted by peptide stimulations together with well-studied HLA-B-restricted epitopes. Donor HLA type was relevant to the analysis, because carriage of CMV infection together with the matching HLA type was indicated by public TCR beta signatures.

Reading the label with the study, this specimen's treatment or condition is: in vitro stimulation with specific CMV peptide epitopes to enrich CMV-specific T cells. Overall study outcomes, separate from this receptor: The ex vivo response was dominated by HLA-C-restricted CMV-specific TCR beta clonotypes, which also provided the single most frequent clonotype in two of eight donors. In both this cohort and an independent cohort of several hundred donors, the cumulative frequency of public TCR beta family members distinguished carriers of CMV infection plus the relevant HLA type.

According to the germline V gene, CDR1 reads MNHNS and CDR2 reads SASEGT. Deletion took 7 bases off V and 2 bases off J, with a span of 11 bases between the germline ends. The CDR3 numbers 13 residues from cysteine through phenylalanine. The retained sequence is limited to the CDR3, 39 bases, with the frame set at the first base. This clonotype originated in a human donor in good health (CMV status not recorded). Some clones in this sample may be carry-over from other donors' samples. Sequenced material: cultured PBMCs, taken from culture after CMV antigen stimulation. The rearrangement combines TRBV6-1 with TRBJ1-1; the D gene is perhaps TRBD1, on 5 matching bases. The CDR3: CASTRQLNTEAFF. The DNA reads TGTGCCAGCACCAGACAGTTAAACACTGAAGCTTTCTTT.